This entry describes one TCR beta chain. V was clipped by 7 bases and J by 4 bases, with 16 bases between them. Germline V lookup: CDR1 MDHEN, CDR2 SYDVKM. The CDR3 totals 14 residues. Deep level was the assay's run setting. Ten immunoSEQ deep assay plates served to sequence unsorted PBMC DNA. Produced via immunoSEQ multiplex PCR; TCRdb's table is partial and in-frame only. The repertoire holds around 500,000 clones, with 76% as singletons. This record comes from a study of shared clonotypes between healthy human individuals. Looking at the study overall: The cohort comprised two women and a few men. Their ages spanned 18 to 49 years.

The chain joins TRBV28 to TRBJ1-2; possibly TRBD1 for D (5 bases). The sequenced sample was PBMCs. The sequence was collected from a woman aged 40 to 50 in good health. Some clones in this sample may be carry-over from other donors' samples. This chain's CDR3 is CASTTGLTSYGYTF. The CDR3 DNA is TGTGCCAGCACCACGGGACTGACAAGCTATGGCTACACCTTC.